These 6 T cell receptor beta chains were sequenced from one sample in a study of Ad26.COV2.S vaccination and SARS-CoV-2 variants. Treatment in this sample: 19 received Ad26.COV2.S at low or high dose, single or two shots; 5 received placebo; per-sample allocation not given. Each sample was drawn 63 days after the first injection (of vaccine or placebo). Method: immunoSEQ multiplex PCR; TCRdb's copy keeps in-frame clones and lacks some. The sample consists of hundreds of thousands of clones, roughly 89% of them appearing once. The input for sequencing was peripheral blood, taken in a trial of Ad26.COV2.S vaccine versus placebo. The receptors were gathered from a person between 18 and 60 years old who received the Ad26.COV2.S COVID-19 vaccine or a placebo.

The chain employs TRBV2 and TRBJ2-7; 9 bases match TRBD1. This CDR3 is 15 amino acids long. Trimming took 4 bases from V and 5 from J; bases not matched to a gene: 9. CDR1 is SNHLY, CDR2 FYNNEI, per germline. CDR3 in DNA: TGTGCCAGCAGTGGTCGGGGGACAGGGAGTCACGAGCAGTACTTC. It translates to CASSGRGTGSHEQYF.

The V call is TRBV19, the J call TRBJ1-3; tentative D call: TRBD1 (6 bases). The CDR3 loop spans 14 amino acids. V was trimmed by 5 bases and J by 1 base, leaving 9 bases between them. Germline CDR1 is LNHDA and CDR2 is SQIVND (reference sequence). The CDR3 spells CASSPTGSGNTIYF. CDR3 DNA: TGTGCCAGTAGTCCAACAGGGTCTGGAAACACCATATATTTT.

The CDR3 region has the DNA TGTGCCAGTAGGCGCGGGACAGGGAAAGCTTTCTTT. This translates into CASRRGTGKAFF. This chain joins TRBV19 and TRBJ1-1; 9 nucleotides align to TRBD1. Germline loops: CDR1 LNHDA, CDR2 SQIVND (reference sequence). The V and J ends lost 6 bases and 9 bases, in that order; junction bases with no gene match: 5. CDR3 length: 12 amino acids.

This chain joins TRBV6-2 or TRBV6-3 and TRBJ1-1; D gene uncertain. Germline CDR1 MNHEY, CDR2 SVGEGT. Trimming took 1 base from V and 0 from J, leaving 3 bases between them. The CDR3 loop spans 13 amino acids. CDR3 sequence reads: CASSYWVNTEAFF. The DNA for the CDR3 is TGTGCCAGCAGTTACTGGGTGAACACTGAAGCTTTCTTT.

The count of this clone is one. This sequence joins TRBV29-1 and TRBJ2-5; D is ambiguous. V lost 1 base to trimming and J lost 4 bases, with 16 bases between them. Germline CDR1 SQVTM, CDR2 ANQGSEA. The CDR3 sequence is 15 residues long. The chain's CDR3 is CSVEGTTDGRETQYF. The DNA for the CDR3 is TGCAGCGTTGAAGGGACGACGGACGGACGAGAGACCCAGTACTTC.

This clone was picked up a small number of times. The chain uses TRBV6-1 and TRBJ1-2, with TRBD1 matching over 12 bases. This CDR3 has 17 amino acids. CDR1 and CDR2 (germline): MNHNS, SASEGT. Trimming removed 0 bases from V and 4 bases from J; junction bases left unmatched: 6. CDR3 in amino acids: CASSEAAGQGAGYGYTF. CDR3 in DNA: TGTGCCAGCAGTGAAGCGGCGGGACAGGGGGCGGGCTATGGCTACACCTTC.